These 30 T cell receptor beta chains came from one sample sequenced in a study of Graves' ophthalmopathy and Graves' hyperthyroidism. Researchers took RNA transcripts and amplified TCR beta CDR3 regions from them. First-round RT-PCR used HTBI primers; second-round multiplex PCR followed. Each CDR3 protein gets one entry after TCRdb re-called the multiplex PCR reads with MiXCR. The sample carries about 1.1 million distinct CDR3 sequences, approximately 35% recorded once. The specimen was peripheral blood or thyroid tissue (not recorded which). The receptors originated from an adult man with Graves' hyperthyroidism.

The V call is TRBV10-3, the J call TRBJ2-7; D could derive from TRBD1 or TRBD2 (5 bases each). Looked up from germline, CDR1 is ENHRY and CDR2 is SYGVKD. The CDR3 spans 11 residues. V shed 6 bases and J shed 6 bases, with 9 bases lying between them. DNA for the CDR3: TGTGCCATCAGGCCCGGGACCGAGCAGTACTTC. Translating it yields CAIRPGTEQYF.

This clonotype was detected a few times. J is TRBJ2-5 and V is TRBV5-1, with D unclear. Germline V lookup: CDR1 SGHRS, CDR2 YFSETQ. The CDR3 sequence is 14 residues long. V lost 4 bases and J lost 2, with 12 bases in between. The CDR3 nucleotides read TGCGCCAGCAGCACGTCTTTATCACAAGAGACCCAGTACTTC. It codes for CASSTSLSQETQYF.

The J gene is TRBJ1-6, the V gene TRBV4-2; no clear D gene. The V end was cut by 1 base, the J end by 7 bases, with 17 bases between. The CDR3 loop spans 17 amino acids. Germline V CDR1 and CDR2: LGHNA, YNFKEQ. The CDR3 loop reads CASSQGLSGPKNSPLHF. The DNA for the CDR3 is TGTGCCAGCAGCCAAGGGTTGTCCGGGCCAAAGAATTCACCCCTCCACTTT.

About this clonotype: One base away lies a much larger clone, so this may be a sequencing read error. The V and J genes are TRBV11-2 and TRBJ1-1, with D unclear. V was pared by 5 bases and J by 3 bases, with 10 bases between. Germline lookup yields CDR1 SGHAT and CDR2 FQNNGV. CDR3 length: 13 amino acids. The CDR3 coding sequence is TGTGCCAGCAGCGACCGGAAGGACACTGAAGCTTTCTTT. This gives the protein CASSDRKDTEAFF.

There are many counts of this clonotype. This chain links TRBV7-2 with TRBJ1-1; a weak D match, TRBD1 (5 bases). The germline V and J ends were trimmed by 1 base and 0 bases, with 9 bases remaining between them. The CDR3 consists of 15 residues. Germline V CDR1 and CDR2: SGHTA, FQGNSA. CDR3 protein: CASSLVGHLNTEAFF. The CDR3 DNA reads TGTGCCAGCAGCTTAGTAGGACACTTGAACACTGAAGCTTTCTTT.

CDR3 nucleotide sequence: TGTGCCAGCTGTTTACTGGACAGACCCTACGAGCAGTACTTC. It yields the protein CASCLLDRPYEQYF. The rearrangement uses TRBV2 and TRBJ2-7; TRBD1 is a possible D gene (6 bases). The CDR3 runs to 14 residues. With 8 bases removed from V and 2 bases from J, the gap between germline ends came to 16 bases. Per germline, CDR1 SNHLY and CDR2 FYNNEI. Drawing the rest from reference TRBV2 and TRBJ2-7, the complete variable domain is EPEVTQTPSHQVTQMGQEVILRCVPISNHLYFYWYRQILGQKVEFLVSFYNNEISEKSEIFDDQFSVERPDGSNFTLKIRSTKLEDSAMYFCASCLLDRPYEQYFGPGTRLTVT.

This clonotype was observed at least ten times. The CDR3 loop is CASSSRRPLTYEQYF. In DNA form, the CDR3 reads TGTGCCAGCAGCTCCCGCCGGCCCCTGACCTACGAGCAGTACTTC. The J gene is TRBJ2-7, the V gene TRBV7-8; no reliable D call. This CDR3 spans 15 amino acids. With 4 bases removed from V and 2 bases from J, the gap between germline ends came to 15 bases. The germline CDR1 and CDR2 sequences are SGHVS and FQNEAQ. Using reference TRBV7-8 and TRBJ2-7 for the parts outside the CDR3, the full variable domain is GAGVSQSPRYKVAKRGQDVALRCDPISGHVSLFWYQQALGQGPEFLTYFQNEAQLDKSGLPSDRFFAERPEGSVSTLKIQRTQQEDSAVYLCASSSRRPLTYEQYFGPGTRLTVT.

To note about this clonotype: A junction end diverges from the germline sequence, so it may reflect a read error. DNA of the CDR3: TGTGCCAGCAGTTTAATGGCAAATGAAAAACTGTTTTTT. It codes for CASSLMANEKLFF. J is TRBJ1-4 and V is TRBV10-3; D remains unclear. CDR1 ENHRY and CDR2 SYGVKD come from the germline V gene. The CDR3 loop spans 13 amino acids.

This clonotype was seen repeatedly, ten times or more. The chain recombines TRBV25-1 with TRBJ2-5; no firm D call. The CDR3 runs to 18 residues. Germline V lookup: CDR1 MGHDK, CDR2 SYGVNS. Trimming left V 3 bases short and J 4 bases short, with 24 bases between. The CDR3 is CASSDLPKSTTWGETQYF. In DNA, the CDR3 is TGTGCCAGCAGTGATCTTCCTAAGTCCACGACATGGGGAGAGACCCAGTACTTC.

In its sample, this clonotype was seen many times. The gene calls are TRBV29-1 and TRBJ1-2; D might be TRBD1 (5 bases). The CDR3 has 12 amino acids. Germline values: CDR1 SQVTM, CDR2 ANQGSEA. Trimming stripped 5 bases from V and 0 bases from J, with 7 bases between. CDR3 coding DNA: TGCAGCGTTCGACAGACTAACTATGGCTACACCTTC. This gives the protein CSVRQTNYGYTF.

This clonotype came up many times. This sequence joins TRBV9 and TRBJ2-7; a possible D gene is TRBD1 (6 bases). From germline, CDR1 is SGDLS and CDR2 YYNGEE. This CDR3 is built from 16 residues. V was clipped by 3 bases and J by 5 bases, with 21 bases between them. CDR3 sequence: CASSERPFTGSHEQYF. The CDR3 coding sequence is TGTGCCAGCAGCGAGAGGCCATTCACAGGGTCGCACGAGCAGTACTTC.

Notes on this clonotype: A much larger clone lies a single base off, so this may be a read error. The V and J genes are TRBV7-2 and TRBJ2-7, with D perhaps matching TRBD2 (6 bases). Germline CDR1 SGHTA, CDR2 FQGNSA. Trimming took 5 bases from V and 5 from J, leaving 19 bases between them. The CDR3 length is 15 residues. The CDR3 bases are TGTGCCAGCAGCCGTGAACGGGACTCCCAAAACGAGCAGTACTTC. Protein sequence: CASSRERDSQNEQYF. The full variable domain, rest sourced from reference TRBV7-2 and TRBJ2-7, is GAGVSQSPSNKVTEKGKDVELRCDPISGHTALYWYRQSLGQGLEFLIYFQGNSAPDKSGLPSDRFSAERTGGSVSTLTIQRTQQEDSAVYLCASSRERDSQNEQYFGPGTRLTVT.

In this sample, this clonotype turned up many times. The gene calls are TRBV29-1 and TRBJ2-2, with D maybe TRBD1 (5 bases). V lost 0 bases, J lost 0 bases, and 8 bases lay in between. This CDR3 spans 15 amino acids. Per the germline V gene, CDR1 is SQVTM and CDR2 is ANQGSEA. The CDR3 nucleotides are TGCAGCGTTGAAGATGCAGGGACGAACACCGGGGAGCTGTTTTTT. As protein: CSVEDAGTNTGELFF.

This clonotype was counted at least ten times. The chain couples TRBV7-9 to TRBJ2-7; D ambiguous. Trimming took off 6 bases at V and 5 bases at J, with 11 bases between the two ends. This CDR3 spans 12 amino acids. CDR1 SEHNR and CDR2 FQNEAQ come from the germline V gene (reference sequence). The CDR3 bases are TGTGCCAGCAGTCATTCACGGGACGAGCAGTACTTC. Its translation is CASSHSRDEQYF.

Comment on this clonotype: A much larger clonotype is one base distant, so this may be a read error. The rearrangement joins TRBV29-1 to TRBJ2-7; 10 nucleotides agree with TRBD1. Germline V gene lookup returns CDR1 SQVTM and CDR2 ANQGSEA. The CDR3 spans 13 residues. The CDR3 loop reads CGGGGQGGGEQYF. The CDR3 bases are TGCGGCGGGGGCGGACAGGGGGGCGGCGAGCAGTACTTC.

V is TRBV27 and J is TRBJ1-1; D might be TRBD1 (6 bases). V was shortened by 8 bases and J by 0 bases, with 16 bases between the two germline ends. Germline V lookup: CDR1 MNHEY, CDR2 SMNVEV (reference sequence). The CDR3 is 15 amino acids. The CDR3 is CASGGLIPMNTEAFF. The DNA for the CDR3 is TGTGCCAGCGGGGGGCTCATACCCATGAACACTGAAGCTTTCTTT.

This clonotype was counted many times. This chain joins TRBV7-2 and TRBJ1-5; D is undetermined. Per germline, CDR1 SGHTA and CDR2 FQGNSA. The CDR3 loop spans 14 amino acids. The ends were cut back, 6 bases at V and 1 base at J, with 10 bases in the middle. The CDR3 loop is CASSPDSSNQPQHF. CDR3 nucleotide sequence: TGTGCCAGCAGTCCAGACTCCAGCAATCAGCCCCAGCATTTT.

V gene TRBV7-8 combines with J gene TRBJ2-2; 10 bases line up with TRBD1. The CDR3 sequence is 14 residues long. V trimming: 7 bases; J trimming: 6 bases; junction bases outside the gene matches: 5. The V gene's germline CDR1 is SGHVS and CDR2 FQNEAQ. Here the CDR3 reads CASTRTGGSGELFF. DNA for the CDR3: TGTGCCAGCACCCGGACAGGGGGTTCCGGGGAGCTGTTTTTT.

In its sample, this clonotype was seen many times. This chain uses TRBV7-6 with TRBJ2-5, with D uncertain. Trimming left V 4 bases short and J 7 bases short, with 10 bases between. Germline CDR1 reads SGHVS; CDR2 reads FNYEAQ. The CDR3 is 12 residues long. CDR3 sequence: CASSSVEWTQYF. In DNA form, the CDR3 reads TGTGCCAGCAGCTCCGTCGAGTGGACCCAGTACTTC.

CDR3 sequence reads: CASSTRADTEAFF. The CDR3 DNA sequence: TGTGCCAGCAGCACCAGGGCGGACACTGAAGCTTTCTTT. The chain is built from TRBV7-3 and TRBJ1-1; tentative D call: TRBD1 (5 bases). Trimming left V 5 bases short and J 3 bases short, with 10 bases between. Germline loops: CDR1 SGHTA, CDR2 FQGTGA. The CDR3 spans 13 residues. Supplemented by reference TRBV7-3 and TRBJ1-1, the full variable domain reads GAGVSQTPSNKVTEKGKYVELRCDPISGHTALYWYRQSLGQGPEFLIYFQGTGAADDSGLPNDRFFAVRPEGSVSTLKIQRTERGDSAVYLCASSTRADTEAFFGQGTRLTVV.

This chain uses TRBV7-9 with TRBJ2-5, with 9 bases lining up with TRBD1. With V trimmed by 5 bases and J by 5 bases, 15 bases remained unmatched. This CDR3 region has 17 residues. CDR1 and CDR2 from the germline V gene are SEHNR and FQNEAQ (reference sequence). The CDR3 DNA sequence: TGTGCCAGCAGCCTCAACCCGGGACAGGGTAACTACGAGACCCAGTACTTC. It codes for CASSLNPGQGNYETQYF.

This sequence joins TRBV12-3 or TRBV12-4 and TRBJ1-1; D is ambiguous. The CDR3 runs 15 residues. Trimming stripped 5 bases from V and 1 base from J, with 14 bases between. The CDR3 reads CASSPRYRENTEAFF. DNA for the CDR3: TGTGCCAGCAGTCCACGGTACAGAGAGAACACTGAAGCTTTCTTT.

This clonotype was detected ten times or more. The rearrangement joins TRBV29-1 to TRBJ2-6; D may correspond to TRBD1 or TRBD2 (7 bases each). Trimming left V 6 bases short and J 1 base short, with 19 bases between. Germline-derived CDR1 and CDR2 are SQVTM and ANQGSEA. The CDR3 is made up of 17 amino acids. The CDR3 bases are TGCAGCGTCGGCATGGGAGGGGGCCCGTCTGGGGCCAACGTCCTGACTTTC. It yields the protein CSVGMGGGPSGANVLTF.

In its sample, this clonotype was seen many times. V is TRBV7-2 and J is TRBJ1-3; maybe TRBD1 (5 bases). The CDR3 has 16 amino acids. Trimming pared 0 bases from V and 2 bases from J, leaving 11 bases between. Germline V gene sequence: CDR1 SGHTA, CDR2 FQGNSA. CDR3 sequence: CASSLAWGGAGNTIYF. The DNA for the CDR3 is TGTGCCAGCAGCTTAGCCTGGGGGGGAGCTGGAAACACCATATATTTT.

Points on this clonotype: A read error is possible here, since a much larger clone lies one base away. The chain joins TRBV7-9 to TRBJ2-7; D is unclear. Germline values: CDR1 SEHNR, CDR2 FQNEAQ (reference sequence). The CDR3 has 12 residues. The CDR3 DNA reads TGTACCAGCAGCTTCTCTCTGGACGAGCAGTACTTC. It encodes CTSSFSLDEQYF.

This clonotype was detected only once. The chain is built from TRBV15 and TRBJ2-7; 9 bases agree with TRBD1. V lost 3 bases, J lost 5 bases, and 14 bases stayed unmatched. In germline, CDR1 is LNHNV, CDR2 YYDKDF (reference sequence). The CDR3 consists of 17 residues. CDR3 in amino acids: CATSSSKTGGLSHEQYF. The CDR3 bases are TGTGCCACCAGCAGCTCAAAGACAGGGGGGCTTTCCCACGAGCAGTACTTC.

To note about this clonotype: This may stem from a read error, because a much larger clone lies one nucleotide away. The chain carries TRBV2 and TRBJ2-2; maybe TRBD2 (5 bases). The CDR3 covers 13 residues. Germline lookup yields CDR1 SNHLY and CDR2 FYNNEI. Trimming took 8 bases from V and 4 from J, leaving 11 bases between them. CDR3 coding DNA: TGTGCCAGCGGCGGGTCGTCCACCGGGGAGCTGTTTTTT. Its protein product is CASGGSSTGELFF.

The chain has TRBV6-2 or TRBV6-3 and TRBJ1-1, with unresolved D. V lost 2 bases to trimming and J lost 5 bases, with 9 bases between them. Germline V gene sequence: CDR1 MNHEY, CDR2 SVGEGT. The CDR3 has 13 residues. CDR3 coding DNA: TGTGCCAGCAGTTACCTTCCACGGACTGAAGCTTTCTTT. It specifies CASSYLPRTEAFF.

J is TRBJ2-2 and V is TRBV14; no reliable D call. CDR1 and CDR2 (germline): SGHDN, FVKESK. The CDR3 length is 16 residues. V gave up 4 bases and J gave up 6 bases, with 18 bases separating them. The CDR3 protein is CASSPLGPPGAGELFF. In DNA, the CDR3 is TGTGCCAGCAGCCCCCTGGGCCCTCCTGGGGCCGGGGAGCTGTTTTTT. Full variable domain (remainder filled in from reference TRBV14 and TRBJ2-2): EAGVTQFPSHSVIEKGQTVTLRCDPISGHDNLYWYRRVMGKEIKFLLHFVKESKQDESGMPNNRFLAERTGGTYSTLKVQPAELEDSGVYFCASSPLGPPGAGELFFGEGSRLTVL.

The gene calls are TRBV7-2 and TRBJ1-6, with 9 bases aligning to TRBD1. This CDR3 spans 15 amino acids. Per germline, CDR1 SGHTA and CDR2 FQGNSA. V lost 5 bases and J lost 6; bases outside the gene matches: 5. CDR3 sequence (DNA): TGTGCCAGCAGCGCCAGGACAGGGGCTAATTCACCCCTCCACTTT. Protein sequence: CASSARTGANSPLHF.